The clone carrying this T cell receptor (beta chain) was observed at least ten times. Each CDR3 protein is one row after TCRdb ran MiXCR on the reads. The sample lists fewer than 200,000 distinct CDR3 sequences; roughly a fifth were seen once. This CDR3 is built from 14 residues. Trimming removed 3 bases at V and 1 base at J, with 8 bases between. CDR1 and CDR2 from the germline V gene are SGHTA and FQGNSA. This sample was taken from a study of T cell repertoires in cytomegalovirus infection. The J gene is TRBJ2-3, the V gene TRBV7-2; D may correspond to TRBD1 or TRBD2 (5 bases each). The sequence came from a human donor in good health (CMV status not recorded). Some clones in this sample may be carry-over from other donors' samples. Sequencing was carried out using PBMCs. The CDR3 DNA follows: TGTGCCAGCAGCTTCCGGGACCGCACAGATACGCAGTATTTT. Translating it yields CASSFRDRTDTQYF.